This T cell receptor beta chain was sequenced for a study of cytomegalovirus exposure and HLA in healthy donors. Study context: The same platform was used for the roughly 130 validation repertoires as for the 666 first-cohort repertoires, as reported in a later analysis.

Study results and limitations: Overall, approximately 150 TCR beta chains were annotated as cytomegalovirus-associated.

A note on this clone: The antigen remains unidentified.

While the first cohort had 650 to 850 subjects, the donors belonged to the separate validation cohort of roughly 130 subjects. Germline CDR1 is SGHAT and CDR2 is FQNNGV. This CDR3 region has 14 residues. V was clipped by 2 bases and J by 2 bases, with 9 bases between them. Method: immunoSEQ multiplex PCR; TCRdb's copy keeps in-frame clones and lacks some. The sample includes over 150,000 clones, over 85% of them seen just once. This chain links TRBV11-2 with TRBJ1-2; D unclear. Material for sequencing was PBMCs. This TCR derives from a woman aged 18-30 years in good health and CMV-seropositive. The CDR3 is CASSLTNRNYGYTF. The CDR3, as DNA: TGTGCCAGCAGCTTAACCAACCGGAACTATGGCTACACCTTC.